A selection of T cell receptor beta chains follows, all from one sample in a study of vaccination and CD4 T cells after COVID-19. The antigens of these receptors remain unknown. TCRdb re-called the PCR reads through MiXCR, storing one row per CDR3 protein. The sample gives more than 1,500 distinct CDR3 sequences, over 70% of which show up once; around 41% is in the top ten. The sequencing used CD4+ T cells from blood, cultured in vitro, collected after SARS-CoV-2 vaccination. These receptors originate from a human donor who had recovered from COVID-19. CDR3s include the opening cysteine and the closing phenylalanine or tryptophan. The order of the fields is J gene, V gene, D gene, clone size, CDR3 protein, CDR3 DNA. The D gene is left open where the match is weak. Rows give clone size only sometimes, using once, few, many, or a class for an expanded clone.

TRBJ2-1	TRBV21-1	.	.	CASSKNRDAAINEQFF	TGTGCCAGCAGCAAAAACCGGGACGCCGCGATAAATGAGCAGTTCTTC
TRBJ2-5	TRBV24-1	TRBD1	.	CATSDTTGAWETQYF	TGTGCCACCAGTGATACCACAGGGGCGTGGGAGACCCAGTACTTC
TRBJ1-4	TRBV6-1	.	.	CASSTTGGAGEKLFF	TGTGCCAGCAGTACCACCGGGGGCGCAGGAGAAAAACTGTTTTTT
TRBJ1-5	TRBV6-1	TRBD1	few	CAIGTGWEPQHF	TGTGCCATCGGGACAGGTTGGGAGCCCCAGCATTTT
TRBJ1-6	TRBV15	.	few	CATSRGRGSPLHF	TGTGCCACCAGCAGAGGACGGGGGTCACCCCTCCACTTT
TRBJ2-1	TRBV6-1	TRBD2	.	CASSRHLAGASYNEQFF	TGTGCCAGCAGTCGTCACCTAGCGGGAGCTTCCTACAATGAGCAGTTCTTC
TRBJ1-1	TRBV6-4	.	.	CASRQGLGTEAFF	TGTGCCAGCAGACAGGGTCTGGGAACTGAAGCTTTCTTT
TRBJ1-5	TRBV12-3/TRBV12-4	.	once	CASSSREQPQHF	TGTGCCAGCAGTTCAAGGGAACAGCCCCAGCATTTT
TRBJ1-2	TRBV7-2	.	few	CASSWISSGGYTF	TGTGCCAGCAGCTGGATTAGTAGTGGTGGCTACACCTTC
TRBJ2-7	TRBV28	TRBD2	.	CASSLPVAGKSYEQYF	TGTGCCAGCAGTTTACCCGTAGCGGGAAAGTCCTACGAGCAGTACTTC
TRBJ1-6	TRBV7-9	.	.	CASSLGAGSHSPLHF	TGTGCCAGCAGCTTAGGGGCAGGGTCGCATTCACCCCTCCACTTT
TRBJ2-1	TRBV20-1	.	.	CSAPFFNEQFF	TGCAGTGCGCCCTTTTTCAATGAGCAGTTCTTC
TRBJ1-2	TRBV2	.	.	CASSVGPGYTF	TGTGCCAGCAGTGTCGGTCCTGGCTACACCTTC
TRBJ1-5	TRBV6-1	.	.	CASRPRGVGYQPQHF	TGTGCCAGCAGGCCCAGGGGAGTCGGATATCAGCCCCAGCATTTT
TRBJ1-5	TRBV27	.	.	CASSLFSGGNQPQHF	TGTGCCAGCAGTTTATTCTCAGGGGGCAATCAGCCCCAGCATTTT
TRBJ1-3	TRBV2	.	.	CASRSGNTIYF	TGTGCCAGCAGGTCTGGAAACACCATATATTTT
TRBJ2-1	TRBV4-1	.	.	CASSQDQGRSNEQFF	TGCGCCAGCAGCCAAGATCAGGGACGAAGCAATGAGCAGTTCTTC
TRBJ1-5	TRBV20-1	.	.	CSAKGMGIQPQHF	TGCAGTGCTAAGGGTATGGGCATTCAGCCCCAGCATTTT
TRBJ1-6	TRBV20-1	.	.	CSARVDRSSYNSPLHF	TGCAGTGCTAGAGTAGACAGGAGCTCCTATAATTCACCCCTCCACTTT
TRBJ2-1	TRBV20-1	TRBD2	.	CSASRLAGAGREQFF	TGCAGTGCTAGCCGACTAGCGGGAGCGGGGAGGGAGCAGTTCTTC
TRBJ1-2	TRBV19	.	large	CASSMPGNPYGYTF	TGTGCCAGTAGTATGCCCGGTAACCCCTATGGCTACACCTTC
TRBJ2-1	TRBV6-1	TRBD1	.	CASRPGTVSYNEQFF	TGTGCCAGCAGACCCGGGACAGTCTCCTACAATGAGCAGTTCTTC
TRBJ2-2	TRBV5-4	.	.	CASQTGGIVSGELFF	TGTGCCAGCCAAACTGGAGGGATAGTCTCCGGGGAGCTGTTTTTT
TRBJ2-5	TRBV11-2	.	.	CASSLGETQYF	TGTGCCAGCAGCTTAGGGGAGACCCAGTACTTC
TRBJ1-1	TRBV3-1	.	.	CASSHGHMNTEAFF	TGTGCCAGCAGCCATGGACACATGAACACTGAAGCTTTCTTT
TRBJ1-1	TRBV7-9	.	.	CAGAGPLDGNTEAFF	TGTGCCGGCGCGGGGCCTCTTGATGGGAACACTGAAGCTTTCTTT
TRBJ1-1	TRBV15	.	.	CATSRDRAANTEAFF	TGTGCCACCAGCAGAGATAGGGCAGCGAACACTGAAGCTTTCTTT
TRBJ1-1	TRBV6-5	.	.	CASSYRQGEAFF	TGTGCCAGCAGTTACCGGCAGGGTGAAGCTTTCTTT
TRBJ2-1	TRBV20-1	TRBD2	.	CSARAGALYNEQFF	TGCAGTGCTAGGGCGGGAGCACTGTACAATGAGCAGTTCTTC
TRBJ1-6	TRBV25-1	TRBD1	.	CASSDVGGESPLHF	TGTGCCAGCAGTGATGTAGGGGGCGAGTCACCCCTCCACTTT
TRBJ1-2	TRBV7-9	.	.	CASSLASSTLYGYTF	TGTGCCAGCAGCTTAGCAAGCTCTACCCTTTATGGCTACACCTTC
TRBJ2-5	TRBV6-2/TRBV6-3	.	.	CASSLAETQYF	TGTGCCAGCAGTCTGGCAGAGACCCAGTACTTC
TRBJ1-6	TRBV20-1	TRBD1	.	CSARDPSGRHRGSSSYNSPLHF	TGCAGTGCTAGAGATCCTAGCGGCCGACACAGGGGATCGAGCTCCTATAATTCACCCCTCCACTTT
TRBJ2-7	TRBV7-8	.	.	CASSFDRNFYEQYF	TGTGCCAGCAGCTTTGATAGGAATTTCTACGAGCAGTACTTC
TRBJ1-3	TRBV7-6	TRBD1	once	CASSRDSPSSGNTIYF	TGTGCCAGCAGTCGGGACAGTCCCTCCTCTGGAAACACCATATATTTT
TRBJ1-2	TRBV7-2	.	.	CASSPFVNYGYTF	TGTGCCAGCAGCCCTTTCGTTAACTATGGCTACACCTTC
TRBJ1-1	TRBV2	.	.	CASSARERAEAFF	TGTGCCAGCAGTGCAAGGGAAAGGGCTGAAGCTTTCTTT
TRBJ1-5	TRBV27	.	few	CASSPNVQQYQPQHF	TGTGCCAGCAGTCCAAACGTACAGCAGTATCAGCCCCAGCATTTT
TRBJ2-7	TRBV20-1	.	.	CSASMTRGISYEQYF	TGCAGCGCCAGCATGACACGGGGAATTTCCTACGAGCAGTACTTC
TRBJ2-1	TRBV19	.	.	CASRVMVGKGHNEQFF	TGTGCCAGTAGGGTAATGGTCGGGAAAGGCCACAATGAGCAGTTCTTC
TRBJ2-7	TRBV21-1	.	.	CASSKGTSGSSYEQYF	TGTGCCAGCAGCAAAGGTACTAGCGGGAGCTCCTACGAGCAGTACTTC
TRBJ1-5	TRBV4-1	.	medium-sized	CASSATALSNQPQHF	TGCGCCAGCAGCGCCACTGCTCTTAGCAATCAGCCCCAGCATTTT
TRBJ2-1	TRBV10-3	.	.	CAISEDGYNEQFF	TGTGCCATCAGTGAGGACGGGTACAATGAGCAGTTCTTC
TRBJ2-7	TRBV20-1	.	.	CSAPGPISYEQYF	TGCAGTGCACCGGGACCGATCTCCTACGAGCAGTACTTC
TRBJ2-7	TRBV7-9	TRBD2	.	CASSTGTSGGLYEQYF	TGTGCCAGCAGCACTGGGACTAGCGGGGGCCTCTACGAGCAGTACTTC
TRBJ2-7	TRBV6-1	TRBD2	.	CATGLAGYFSYEQYF	TGTGCCACCGGACTAGCGGGATACTTCTCCTACGAGCAGTACTTC
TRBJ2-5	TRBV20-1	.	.	CSAPSPSQETQYF	TGCAGTGCCCCCTCGCCGTCGCAAGAGACCCAGTACTTC
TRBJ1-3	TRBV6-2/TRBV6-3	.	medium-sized	CASTQAGTGNTIYF	TGTGCCAGCACCCAAGCAGGGACTGGAAACACCATATATTTT
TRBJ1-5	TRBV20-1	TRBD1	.	CSIGGQVGQPQHF	TGCAGTATAGGGGGACAGGTGGGTCAGCCCCAGCATTTT
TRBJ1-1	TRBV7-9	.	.	CASRGTGAEQTEAFF	TGTGCCAGCAGAGGAACAGGAGCTGAACAAACTGAAGCTTTCTTT
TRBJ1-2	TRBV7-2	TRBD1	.	CASSPNRGGYGYTF	TGTGCCAGCAGCCCCAACAGGGGCGGCTATGGCTACACCTTC
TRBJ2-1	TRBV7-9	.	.	CASSLYLGDGEQFF	TGTGCCAGCAGTCTTTACCTTGGGGACGGTGAGCAGTTCTTC
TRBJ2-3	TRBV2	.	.	CASKGGADTQYF	TGTGCCTCTAAGGGCGGCGCAGATACGCAGTATTTT
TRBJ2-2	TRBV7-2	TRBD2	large	CASSPRLAGVTGELFF	TGTGCCAGCAGCCCTCGACTAGCGGGGGTCACCGGGGAGCTGTTTTTT
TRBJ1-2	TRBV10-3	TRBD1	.	CAISSQGAAKLNYGYTF	TGTGCCATCAGCTCACAGGGGGCCGCGAAACTTAACTATGGCTACACCTTC